The 19 T cell receptor beta chains in this list originate from one sample, sequenced in a study of T cell responses to AZD1222 COVID-19 vaccine. Sequencing was performed with immunoSEQ multiplex PCR; in TCRdb, only in-frame clones are kept and a portion is missing. The sample holds more than 90,000 clones; about 86% are singletons and the top ten take 15% to 20%. The sample in question was peripheral blood, obtained 28 days after the second AZD1222 dose. The receptors were gathered from an adult who received the AZD1222 COVID-19 vaccine.

This clone was counted once. This chain uses TRBV30 with TRBJ1-4, with D possibly TRBD1 on 6 matching bases. The CDR3 length is 13 residues. Germline CDR1 is GTSNPN and CDR2 is SVGIG (reference sequence). Trimming removed 5 bases from V and 8 bases from J, with 15 bases in between. CDR3 DNA sequence: TGTGCCTGGGGGCCGGGACAAGGGGAAAAACTGTTTTTT. The encoded protein is CAWGPGQGEKLFF.

The chain is built from TRBV19 and TRBJ2-2; 9 positions agree with TRBD2. Trimming removed 6 bases from V and 3 bases from J; junction bases left unmatched: 11. The CDR3 covers 17 residues. Germline lookup yields CDR1 LNHDA and CDR2 SQIVND (reference sequence). The CDR3: CASSLSPSGIDTGELFF. The CDR3 DNA is TGTGCCAGTAGCCTCTCACCTAGCGGGATAGACACCGGGGAGCTGTTTTTT.

The CDR3 DNA reads TGTGCCAGCAGCCAAGGATGGTCGGGGCGGGGCGACTACAATGAGCAGTTCTTC. This gives the protein CASSQGWSGRGDYNEQFF. V is TRBV14 and J is TRBJ2-1; D might be TRBD2 (6 bases). Germline V CDR1 and CDR2: SGHDN, FVKESK. This CDR3 has 18 residues. Deletions cut 1 base from V and 3 bases from J, with 19 bases between.

With respect to this clone: A much more abundant neighbour one base away suggests this may be a read error. The chain recombines TRBV7-6 with TRBJ2-2; D uncertain. The CDR3 length is 12 residues. With 2 bases removed from V and 2 bases from J, the gap between germline ends came to 0 bases. CDR1 is SGHVS, CDR2 FNYEAQ, per germline. The CDR3 DNA is TGTGCCAGCAGCTTAAACACCGGGGAGCTGTTTTTT. Translated, it gives CASSLNTGELFF.

The rearrangement links TRBV12-3 or TRBV12-4 to TRBJ2-1; no clear D. This CDR3 has 11 residues. V lost 2 bases and J 4 bases, leaving 0 bases between the germline ends. The CDR3 protein is CASSLYNEQFF. DNA of the CDR3: TGTGCCAGCAGTTTATACAATGAGCAGTTCTTC.

This chain joins TRBV19 and TRBJ1-5; TRBD1 might be the D (6 bases). Germline assignment: CDR1 LNHDA and CDR2 SQIVND (reference sequence). V lost 5 bases and J lost 5, with 16 bases in between. The CDR3 contains 15 residues. For the CDR3, the DNA is TGTGCCAGTAGTTCCGTTACAGGGTTCGATCAGCCCCAGCATTTT. Translating it yields CASSSVTGFDQPQHF.

The CDR3, as DNA: TGTGCCAGCAGCTGGACAGGGACTGAGCAGTTCTTC. Translating gives CASSWTGTEQFF. The rearrangement joins TRBV12-3 or TRBV12-4 to TRBJ2-1, with 8 bases aligning to TRBD1. This CDR3 contains 12 residues. Trimming cost V 6 bases and J 9 bases; bases outside gene matches: 4.

This sequence joins TRBV29-1 and TRBJ2-7, with no clear D. The germline V gene encodes CDR1 SQVTM and CDR2 ANQGSEA. Trimming left V 0 bases short and J 3 bases short, with 6 bases between. The CDR3 loop spans 12 amino acids. CDR3 sequence reads: CSVEERNYEQYF. In nucleotides, the CDR3 is TGCAGCGTTGAAGAACGAAACTACGAGCAGTACTTC.

J is TRBJ1-2 and V is TRBV12-3 or TRBV12-4, with unresolved D. V was clipped by 5 bases and J by 8 bases, with 15 bases between them. The CDR3 runs 13 residues. The CDR3 DNA reads as TGTGCCAGCAGTCCCCCGGACGTCTACGGCTACACCTTC. Encoded protein: CASSPPDVYGYTF.

The chain employs TRBV5-1 and TRBJ2-7, with 8 bases that match TRBD1. CDR3 length: 15 amino acids. CDR1 and CDR2 from the germline V gene are SGHRS and YFSETQ. V gave up 4 bases and J gave up 6 bases; unmatched junction bases: 12. As DNA, the CDR3 is TGCGCCAGCAGCGGTGGGTGGGACAGGACCTCCGAGCAGTACTTC. Its translation is CASSGGWDRTSEQYF.

The V call is TRBV7-2, the J call TRBJ2-1; 9 bases line up with TRBD2. The CDR3 has 17 residues. The trim removed 5 bases at V and 4 bases at J, leaving 12 bases unmatched. Germline V gene data show CDR1 as SGHTA and CDR2 as FQGNSA. The CDR3 sequence is CASSLTLAGPPYNEQFF. The CDR3 DNA follows: TGTGCCAGCAGCCTGACCCTAGCGGGGCCTCCATACAATGAGCAGTTCTTC.

V gene TRBV5-1 combines with J gene TRBJ1-6; TRBD1 matches at 7 bases. The germline CDR1 and CDR2 sequences are SGHRS and YFSETQ. V lost 4 bases and J lost 10; bases outside the gene matches: 5. CDR3 length equals 13 residues. The CDR3 loop reads CASSLTGASPLHF. The CDR3 DNA follows: TGCGCCAGCAGCCTTACAGGGGCCTCACCCCTCCACTTT.

In this sample, this clone turned up once. The chain couples TRBV5-4 to TRBJ2-3; D possibly corresponds to TRBD2 (7 bases). The V end was cut by 4 bases, the J end by 2 bases, with 20 bases between. This CDR3 region has 17 residues. From germline, CDR1 is SGHNT and CDR2 YYREEE (reference sequence). CDR3 bases: TGTGCCAGCAGCCTCCGGGGGGCTTCGGGACACACAGATACGCAGTATTTT. The encoded protein is CASSLRGASGHTDTQYF.

The chain recombines TRBV29-1 with TRBJ1-2, with D hard to call. The CDR3 totals 13 residues. CDR1 is SQVTM and CDR2 is ANQGSEA in the germline V gene. V was cut by 0 bases and J by 5 bases, with 10 bases left in between. Here the CDR3 reads CSVEEQDTYGYTF. The DNA for the CDR3 is TGCAGCGTTGAAGAGCAGGATACTTATGGCTACACCTTC.

V is TRBV7-2 and J is TRBJ1-6; a weak D match, TRBD1 (6 bases). This CDR3 is built from 15 residues. Looked up from germline, CDR1 is SGHTA and CDR2 is FQGNSA. Trimming took off 5 bases at V and 7 bases at J, with 15 bases between the two ends. CDR3 sequence: CASSRPGTPNSPLHF. The CDR3 nucleotides read TGTGCCAGCAGCCGCCCCGGGACACCGAATTCACCCCTCCACTTT.

The chain links TRBV4-2 to TRBJ1-4; 12 positions agree with TRBD1. This CDR3 is 17 amino acids long. V lost 4 bases to trimming and J lost 4 bases; unmatched junction nucleotides: 7. Germline-derived CDR1 and CDR2 are LGHNA and YNFKEQ. The CDR3 DNA reads as TGTGCCAGCAGCCCGGGACAGGGGGCGCAAGGTAATGAAAAACTGTTTTTT. Its protein product is CASSPGQGAQGNEKLFF.

This clone appeared a single time. V gene TRBV27 combines with J gene TRBJ2-3; TRBD2 matches at 10 bases. With 5 bases clipped from V and 0 bases from J, the junction kept 5 bases outside the gene matches. Germline values: CDR1 MNHEY, CDR2 SMNVEV (reference sequence). This CDR3 has 16 amino acids. CDR3 in DNA: TGTGCCAGCAGTCGAACTAGCGGGATAAGCACAGATACGCAGTATTTT. Its translation is CASSRTSGISTDTQYF.

This chain uses TRBV2 with TRBJ2-1, with a tentative D call TRBD2 (5 bases). The CDR3 sequence is 12 residues long. With 2 bases removed from V and 10 bases from J, the gap between germline ends came to 9 bases. Looked up from germline, CDR1 is SNHLY and CDR2 is FYNNEI. CDR3 in amino acids: CASSELGGEQFF. CDR3 DNA sequence: TGTGCCAGCAGTGAATTGGGCGGGGAGCAGTTCTTC.

This clone has more than one count but fewer than ten. The gene calls are TRBV20-1 and TRBJ1-6, with TRBD1 identical over 9 bases. The germline V gene encodes CDR1 DFQATT and CDR2 SNEGSKA (reference sequence). The CDR3 has 18 residues. The V segment lost 3 bases and the J segment 0 bases; nucleotides outside the gene matches: 9. The CDR3 is CSASTGGSSSSYNSPLHF. In DNA, the CDR3 is TGCAGTGCTAGTACAGGGGGCTCTTCGAGCTCCTATAATTCACCCCTCCACTTT.